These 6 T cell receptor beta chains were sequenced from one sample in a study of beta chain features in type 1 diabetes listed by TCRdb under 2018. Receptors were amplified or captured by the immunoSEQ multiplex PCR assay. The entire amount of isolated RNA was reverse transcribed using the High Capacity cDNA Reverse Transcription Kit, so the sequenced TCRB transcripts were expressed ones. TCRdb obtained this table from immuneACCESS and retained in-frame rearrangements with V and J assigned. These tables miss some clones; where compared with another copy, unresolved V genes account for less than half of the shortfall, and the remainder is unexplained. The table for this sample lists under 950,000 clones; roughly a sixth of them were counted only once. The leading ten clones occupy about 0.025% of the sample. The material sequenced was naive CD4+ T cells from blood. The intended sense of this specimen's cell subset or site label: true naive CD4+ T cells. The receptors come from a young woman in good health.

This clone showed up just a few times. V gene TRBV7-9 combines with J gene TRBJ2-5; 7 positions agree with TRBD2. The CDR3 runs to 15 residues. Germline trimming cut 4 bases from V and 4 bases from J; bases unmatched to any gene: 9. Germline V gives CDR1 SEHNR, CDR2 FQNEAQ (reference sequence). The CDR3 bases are TGTGCCAGCAGCTCTATGGCGGGAGTCCGAGAGACCCAGTACTTC. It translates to CASSSMAGVRETQYF.

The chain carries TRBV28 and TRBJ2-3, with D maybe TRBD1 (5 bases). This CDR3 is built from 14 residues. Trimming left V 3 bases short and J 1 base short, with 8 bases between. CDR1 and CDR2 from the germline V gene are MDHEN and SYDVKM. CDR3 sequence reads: CASSFRARTDTQYF. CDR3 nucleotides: TGTGCCAGCAGTTTCAGGGCCCGCACAGATACGCAGTATTTT.

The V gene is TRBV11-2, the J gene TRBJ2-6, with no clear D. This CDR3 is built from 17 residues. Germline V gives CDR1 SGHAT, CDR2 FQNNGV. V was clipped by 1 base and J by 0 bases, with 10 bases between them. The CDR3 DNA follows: TGTGCCAGCAGCTTAGGTATTCTTGCCTCTGGGGCCAACGTCCTGACTTTC. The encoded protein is CASSLGILASGANVLTF.

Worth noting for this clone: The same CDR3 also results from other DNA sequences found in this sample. Here the CDR3 DNA reads TGTGCCAGCAGTGAAGTAGGCTACGAGCAGTACTTC. Protein: CASSEVGYEQYF. The J gene is TRBJ2-7, the V gene TRBV2; no clear D. Trimming stripped 1 base from V and 3 bases from J, with 4 bases between. CDR1 is SNHLY and CDR2 is FYNNEI in the germline V gene. The CDR3 covers 12 residues. Drawing the rest from reference TRBV2 and TRBJ2-7, the complete variable domain is EPEVTQTPSHQVTQMGQEVILRCVPISNHLYFYWYRQILGQKVEFLVSFYNNEISEKSEIFDDQFSVERPDGSNFTLKIRSTKLEDSAMYFCASSEVGYEQYFGPGTRLTVT.

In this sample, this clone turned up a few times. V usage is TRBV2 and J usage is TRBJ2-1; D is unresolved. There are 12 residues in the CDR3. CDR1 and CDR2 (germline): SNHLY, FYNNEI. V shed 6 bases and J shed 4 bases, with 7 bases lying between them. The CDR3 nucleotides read TGTGCCAGCAGGGGCGAGTACAATGAGCAGTTCTTC. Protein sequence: CASRGEYNEQFF. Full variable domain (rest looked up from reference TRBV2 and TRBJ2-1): EPEVTQTPSHQVTQMGQEVILRCVPISNHLYFYWYRQILGQKVEFLVSFYNNEISEKSEIFDDQFSVERPDGSNFTLKIRSTKLEDSAMYFCASRGEYNEQFFGPGTRLTVL.

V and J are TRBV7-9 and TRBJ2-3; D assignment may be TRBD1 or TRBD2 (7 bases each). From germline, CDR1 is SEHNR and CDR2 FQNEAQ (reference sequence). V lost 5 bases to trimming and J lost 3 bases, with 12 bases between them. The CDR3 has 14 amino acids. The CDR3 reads CASSAQGGTDTQYF. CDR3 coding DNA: TGTGCCAGCAGCGCTCAGGGGGGGACAGATACGCAGTATTTT.